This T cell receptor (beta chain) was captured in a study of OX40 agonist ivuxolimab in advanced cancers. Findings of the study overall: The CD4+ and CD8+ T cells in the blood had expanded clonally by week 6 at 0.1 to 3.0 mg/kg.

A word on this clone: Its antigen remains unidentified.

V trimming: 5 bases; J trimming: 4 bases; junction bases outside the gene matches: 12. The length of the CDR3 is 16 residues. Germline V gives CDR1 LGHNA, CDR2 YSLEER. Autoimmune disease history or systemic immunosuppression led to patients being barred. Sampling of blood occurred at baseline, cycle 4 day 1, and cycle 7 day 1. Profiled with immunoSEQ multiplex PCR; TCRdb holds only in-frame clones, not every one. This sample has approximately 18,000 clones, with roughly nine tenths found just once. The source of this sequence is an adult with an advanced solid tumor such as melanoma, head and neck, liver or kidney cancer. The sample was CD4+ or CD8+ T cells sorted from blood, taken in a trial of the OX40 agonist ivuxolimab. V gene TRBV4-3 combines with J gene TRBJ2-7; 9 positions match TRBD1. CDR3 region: CASSSRTGANHYEQYF. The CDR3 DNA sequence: TGCGCCAGCAGCTCTCGGACAGGGGCAAATCATTACGAGCAGTACTTC.